These T cell receptor beta chains were read from a single sample in a study of early T cells in non-severe SARS-CoV-2 infection. From the 5' RACE reads, TCRdb called clonotypes with MiXCR, one entry per CDR3 protein. Of roughly 63,000 distinct CDR3 sequences listed, roughly 13% were seen once; the top ten hold around 4.5%. The sequencing input was whole blood. All receptors derive from an adult who was a healthcare worker with PCR-confirmed SARS-CoV-2 infection or an uninfected control (not recorded which). Each CDR3 is given with its conserved first and last residue. The D gene is left open where the match is weak. Size values are once, few and many counts, or a class for expanded clones, and some rows have none.

CDR3 protein	CDR3 DNA	V gene	J gene	clone size	D gene
CASSAPGSFSGNTIYF	TGTGCCAGCAGCGCGCCTGGATCCTTCAGTGGAAACACCATATATTTT	TRBV9	TRBJ1-3	few	-
CASSSQGHSYTGELFF	TGTGCCAGCAGTTCCCAGGGTCACAGTTACACCGGGGAGCTGTTTTTT	TRBV27	TRBJ2-2	few	-
CASSPHRDLETQYF	TGTGCCAGCAGCCCACACCGGGACTTGGAGACCCAGTACTTC	TRBV3-1	TRBJ2-5	many	-
CASSLEPDRLTDTQYF	TGTGCCAGCAGTTTAGAACCCGACAGGCTCACAGATACGCAGTATTTT	TRBV6-2/TRBV6-3	TRBJ2-3	medium-sized	-
CASSLLDQETQYF	TGTGCCAGCAGCCTTCTAGATCAAGAGACCCAGTACTTC	TRBV9	TRBJ2-5	few	-
CASSYSTGNEKLFF	TGTGCCAGCAGTTACTCGACAGGGAATGAAAAACTGTTTTTT	TRBV6-6	TRBJ1-4	many	TRBD1
CAWITGVSLNTEAFF	TGTGCCTGGATAACGGGGGTTTCCCTGAACACTGAAGCTTTCTTT	TRBV30	TRBJ1-1	few	-
CASSSVGGNNEQFF	TGTGCCAGCAGTTCCGTTGGGGGGAACAATGAGCAGTTCTTC	TRBV6-6	TRBJ2-1	many	-
CASSIRRSTDTQYF	TGTGCCAGTAGTATTCGCCGCAGCACAGATACGCAGTATTTT	TRBV19	TRBJ2-3	many	-
CASSKGAGYNSPLHF	TGTGCCAGTAGTAAAGGAGCGGGGTATAATTCACCCCTCCACTTT	TRBV19	TRBJ1-6	-	-
CASSLALGQQADTQYF	TGCGCCAGCAGCTTGGCCTTGGGACAGCAAGCAGATACGCAGTATTTT	TRBV5-1	TRBJ2-3	-	TRBD1
CAWRSQDRGYGYTF	TGTGCCTGGAGGTCACAGGATCGGGGCTATGGCTACACCTTC	TRBV30	TRBJ1-2	few	-
CASSYGDDSGYTF	TGCGCCAGCAGCTATGGTGATGATAGTGGCTACACCTTC	TRBV5-1	TRBJ1-2	once	-
CARSASQNGALGETQYF	TGTGCCCGCAGCGCCAGCCAAAACGGGGCCCTGGGAGAGACCCAGTACTTC	TRBV7-9	TRBJ2-5	few	-
CASSLAHRTDTQYF	TGTGCCAGCAGTTTAGCTCATCGCACAGATACGCAGTATTTT	TRBV12-3/TRBV12-4	TRBJ2-3	many	-
CSAPGQGIHGYTF	TGCAGTGCACCGGGACAGGGAATCCATGGCTACACCTTC	TRBV20-1	TRBJ1-2	few	TRBD1